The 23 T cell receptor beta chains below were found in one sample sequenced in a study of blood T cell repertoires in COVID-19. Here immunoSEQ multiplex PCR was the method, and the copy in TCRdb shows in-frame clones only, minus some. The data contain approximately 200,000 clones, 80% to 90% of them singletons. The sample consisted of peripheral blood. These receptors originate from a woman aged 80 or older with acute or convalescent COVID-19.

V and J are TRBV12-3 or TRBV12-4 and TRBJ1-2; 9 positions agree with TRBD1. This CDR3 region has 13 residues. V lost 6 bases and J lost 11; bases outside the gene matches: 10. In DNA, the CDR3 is TGTGCCAGCAGCCAGGACAGGGGCGGTCGGTACACCTTC. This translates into CASSQDRGGRYTF.

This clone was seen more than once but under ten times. The DNA for the CDR3 is TGTGCCAGCAGTCTGGGAGGGGTACGCACCGGGGAGCTGTTTTTT. Its protein is CASSLGGVRTGELFF. The chain has TRBV28 and TRBJ2-2; 7 nucleotides line up with TRBD2. V shed 5 bases, J shed 4 bases, and the junction held 7 bases outside the gene matches. CDR1 and CDR2 from the germline V gene are MDHEN and SYDVKM. This CDR3 is built from 15 residues.

CDR3 sequence reads: CASSARGFNEKLFF. CDR3 nucleotide sequence: TGTGCCAGCAGCGCCAGGGGATTCAATGAAAAACTGTTTTTT. The V call is TRBV9, the J call TRBJ1-4; the D gene is possibly TRBD1 (6 bases). The V end lost 3 bases, the J end lost 5 bases, and 11 bases lay between the germline ends. The CDR3 is 14 amino acids. Germline V CDR1 and CDR2: SGDLS, YYNGEE.

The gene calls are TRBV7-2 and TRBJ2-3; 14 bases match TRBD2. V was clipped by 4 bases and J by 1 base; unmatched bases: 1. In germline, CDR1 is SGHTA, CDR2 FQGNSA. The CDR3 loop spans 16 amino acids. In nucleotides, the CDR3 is TGTGCCAGCAGCTCGGGACTAGCGGGGGGCACAGATACGCAGTATTTT. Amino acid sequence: CASSSGLAGGTDTQYF.

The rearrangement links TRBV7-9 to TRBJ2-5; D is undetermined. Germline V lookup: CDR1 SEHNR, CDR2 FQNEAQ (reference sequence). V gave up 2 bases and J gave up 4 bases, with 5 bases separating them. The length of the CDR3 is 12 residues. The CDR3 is CASSLRVETQYF. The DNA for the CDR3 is TGTGCCAGCAGCTTACGTGTAGAGACCCAGTACTTC.

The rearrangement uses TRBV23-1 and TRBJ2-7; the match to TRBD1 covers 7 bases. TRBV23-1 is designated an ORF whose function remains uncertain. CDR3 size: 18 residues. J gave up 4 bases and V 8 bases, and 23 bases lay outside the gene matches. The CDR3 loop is CASGPDRAVDLRHYEQYF. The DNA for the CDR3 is TGCGCCAGCGGCCCCGACAGGGCGGTAGACCTTCGGCATTACGAGCAGTACTTC.

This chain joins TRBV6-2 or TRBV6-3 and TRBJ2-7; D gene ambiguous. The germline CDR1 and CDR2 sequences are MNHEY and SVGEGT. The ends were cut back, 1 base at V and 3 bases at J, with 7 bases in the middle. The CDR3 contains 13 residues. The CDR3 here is CASSYFRSYEQYF. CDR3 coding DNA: TGTGCCAGCAGTTACTTTCGCAGCTACGAGCAGTACTTC.

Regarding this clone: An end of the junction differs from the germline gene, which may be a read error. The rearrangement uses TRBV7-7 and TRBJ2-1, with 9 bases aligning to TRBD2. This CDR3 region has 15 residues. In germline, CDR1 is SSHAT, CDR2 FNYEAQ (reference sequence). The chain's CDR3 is CASSPAGGLNNEQFF. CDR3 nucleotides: TGTGCTAGCAGCCCGGCGGGGGGGCTAAACAATGAGCAGTTCTTC. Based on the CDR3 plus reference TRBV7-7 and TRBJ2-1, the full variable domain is GAGVSQSPRYKVTKRGQDVTLRCDPISSHATLYWYQQALGQGPEFLTYFNYEAQPDKSGLPSDRFSAERPEGSISTLTIQRTEQRDSAMYRCASSPAGGLNNEQFFGPGTRLTVL.

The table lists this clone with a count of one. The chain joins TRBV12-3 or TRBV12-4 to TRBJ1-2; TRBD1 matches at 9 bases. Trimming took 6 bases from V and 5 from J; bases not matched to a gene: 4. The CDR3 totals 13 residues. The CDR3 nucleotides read TGTGCCAGCAGAGGACAGGGGCATTATGGCTACACCTTC. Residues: CASRGQGHYGYTF.

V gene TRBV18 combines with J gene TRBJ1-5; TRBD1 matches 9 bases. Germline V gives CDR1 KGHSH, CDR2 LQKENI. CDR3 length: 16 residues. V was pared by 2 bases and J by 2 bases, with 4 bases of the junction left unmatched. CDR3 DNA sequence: TGTGCCAGCTCACCAAAGGACAGGGGAGGCAATCAGCCCCAGCATTTT. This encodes CASSPKDRGGNQPQHF. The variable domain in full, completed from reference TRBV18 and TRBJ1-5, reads NAGVMQNPRHLVRRRGQEARLRCSPMKGHSHVYWYRQLPEEGLKFMVYLQKENIIDESGMPKERFSAEFPKEGPSILRIQQVVRGDSAAYFCASSPKDRGGNQPQHFGDGTRLSIL.

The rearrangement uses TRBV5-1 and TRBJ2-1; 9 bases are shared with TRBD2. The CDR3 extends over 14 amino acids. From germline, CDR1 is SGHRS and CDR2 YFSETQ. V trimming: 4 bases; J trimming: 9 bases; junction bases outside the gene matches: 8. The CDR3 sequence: CASSLDSGRGEQFF. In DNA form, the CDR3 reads TGCGCCAGCAGCCTAGATAGCGGGAGAGGTGAGCAGTTCTTC.

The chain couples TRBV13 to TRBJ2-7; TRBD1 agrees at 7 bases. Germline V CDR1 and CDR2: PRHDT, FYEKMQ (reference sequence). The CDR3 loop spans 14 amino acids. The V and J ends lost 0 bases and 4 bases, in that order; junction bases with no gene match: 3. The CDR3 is CASSLGTGEYEQYF. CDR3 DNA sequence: TGTGCCAGCAGCTTAGGTACAGGGGAGTACGAGCAGTACTTC. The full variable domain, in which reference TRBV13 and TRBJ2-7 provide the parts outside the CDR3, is AAGVIQSPRHLIKEKRETATLKCYPIPRHDTVYWYQQGPGQDPQFLISFYEKMQSDKGSIPDRFSAQQFSDYHSELNMSSLELGDSALYFCASSLGTGEYEQYFGPGTRLTVT.

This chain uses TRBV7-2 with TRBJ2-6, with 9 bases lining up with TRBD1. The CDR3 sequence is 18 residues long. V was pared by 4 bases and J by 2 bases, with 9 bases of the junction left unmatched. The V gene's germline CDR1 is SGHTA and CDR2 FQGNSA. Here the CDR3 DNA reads TGTGCCAGCAGCTATGCCGGGACAGGGAGAGCTGGGGCCAACGTCCTGACTTTC. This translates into CASSYAGTGRAGANVLTF.

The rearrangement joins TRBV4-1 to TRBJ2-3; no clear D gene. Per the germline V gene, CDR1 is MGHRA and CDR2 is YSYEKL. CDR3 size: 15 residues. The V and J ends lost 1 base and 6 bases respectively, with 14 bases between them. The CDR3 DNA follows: TGCGCCAGCAGCCAAGGTGGAGTCGCTTCCGATACGCAGTATTTT. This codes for CASSQGGVASDTQYF.

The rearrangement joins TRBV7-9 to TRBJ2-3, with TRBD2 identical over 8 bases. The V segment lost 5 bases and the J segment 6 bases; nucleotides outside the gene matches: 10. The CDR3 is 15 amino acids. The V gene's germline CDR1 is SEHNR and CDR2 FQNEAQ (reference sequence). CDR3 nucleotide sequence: TGTGCCAGCAGCCCGGGGGGCGGGGGGTCGGATACGCAGTATTTT. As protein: CASSPGGGGSDTQYF.

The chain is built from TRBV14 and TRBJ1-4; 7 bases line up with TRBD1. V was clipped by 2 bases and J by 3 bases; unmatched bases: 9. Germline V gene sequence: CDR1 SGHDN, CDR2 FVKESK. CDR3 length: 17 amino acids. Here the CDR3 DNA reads TGTGCCAGCAGCCAAACTCCCCCCGGGACAGCTAATGAAAAACTGTTTTTT. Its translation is CASSQTPPGTANEKLFF.

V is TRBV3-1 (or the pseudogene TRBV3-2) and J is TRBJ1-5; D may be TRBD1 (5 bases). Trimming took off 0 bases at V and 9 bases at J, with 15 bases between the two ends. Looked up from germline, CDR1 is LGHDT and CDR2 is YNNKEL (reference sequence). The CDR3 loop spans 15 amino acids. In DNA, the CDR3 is TGTGCCAGCAGCCAAGAAGGCGGCCAGGGCCGGCCCCAGCATTTT. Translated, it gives CASSQEGGQGRPQHF.

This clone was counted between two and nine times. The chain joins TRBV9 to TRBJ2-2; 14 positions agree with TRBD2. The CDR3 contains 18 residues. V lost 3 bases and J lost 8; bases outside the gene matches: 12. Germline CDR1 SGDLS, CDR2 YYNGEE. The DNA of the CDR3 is TGTGCCAGCAGCGCCGGGATGACTAGCGGGAGGGCCAGTGGGGAGCTGTTTTTT. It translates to CASSAGMTSGRASGELFF.

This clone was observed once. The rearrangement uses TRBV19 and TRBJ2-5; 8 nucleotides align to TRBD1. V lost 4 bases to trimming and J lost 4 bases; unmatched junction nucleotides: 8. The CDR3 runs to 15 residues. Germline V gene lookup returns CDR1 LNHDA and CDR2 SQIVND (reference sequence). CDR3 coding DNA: TGTGCCAGTAGTACGTACGGACAGGGACGAGAGACCCAGTACTTC. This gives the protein CASSTYGQGRETQYF.

In nucleotides, the CDR3 is TGCGCCAGCAGCCCGAGGTATTCTAGCACAGATACGCAGTATTTT. Translated: CASSPRYSSTDTQYF. V usage is TRBV5-1 and J usage is TRBJ2-3; D is undetermined. Looked up from germline, CDR1 is SGHRS and CDR2 is YFSETQ. The CDR3 covers 15 residues. The V end lost 4 bases, the J end lost 0 bases, and 12 bases lay between the germline ends.

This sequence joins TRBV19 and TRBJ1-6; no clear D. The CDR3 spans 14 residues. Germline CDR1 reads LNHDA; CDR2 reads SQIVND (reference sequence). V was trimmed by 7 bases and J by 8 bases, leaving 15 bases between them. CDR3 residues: CASTRSRADSPLHF. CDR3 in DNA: TGTGCCAGTACGCGATCGAGGGCTGATTCACCCCTCCACTTT. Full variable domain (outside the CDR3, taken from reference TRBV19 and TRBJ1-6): DGGITQSPKYLFRKEGQNVTLSCEQNLNHDAMYWYRQDPGQGLRLIYYSQIVNDFQKGDIAEGYSVSREKKESFPLTVTSAQKNPTAFYLCASTRSRADSPLHFGNGTRLTVT.

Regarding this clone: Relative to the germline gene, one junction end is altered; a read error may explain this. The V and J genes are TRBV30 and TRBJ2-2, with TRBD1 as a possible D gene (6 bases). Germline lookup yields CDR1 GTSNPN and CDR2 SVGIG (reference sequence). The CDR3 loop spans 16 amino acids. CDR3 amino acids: CASEEPGAPKTGELFF. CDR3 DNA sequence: TGTGCCTCAGAAGAACCAGGGGCCCCGAAAACCGGGGAGCTGTTTTTT.

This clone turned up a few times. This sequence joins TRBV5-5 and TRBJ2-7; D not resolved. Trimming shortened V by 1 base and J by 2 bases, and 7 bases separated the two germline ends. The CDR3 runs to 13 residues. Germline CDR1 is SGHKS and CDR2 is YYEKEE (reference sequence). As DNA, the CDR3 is TGTGCCAGCAGCTTGATGCTAACCTACGAGCAGTACTTC. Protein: CASSLMLTYEQYF.